This T cell receptor beta chain was sequenced during a study of blood T cell repertoires in COVID-19 (dated by TCRdb to the early 2020s). In terms of the full investigation: The collaborator samples originated in the United States, Italy and Spain and spanned the acute and convalescent phases of COVID-19. Where HLA class I and class II types were available, the types were taken from metadata supplied by the sample provider, not from assay-based typing. The dataset comprised deeply sampled blood TCRbeta repertoires from subjects exposed to, actively infected with, or recovered from COVID-19. The prospective study material was composed of cDNA or gDNA derived from T cells, B-cell-depleted T cells, or PBMCs. Samples came from the ongoing ImmuneRACE study (first 160 participants) plus 1,254 subjects from 6 global collaborators. The repertoires were made available in a free public database intended to serve as a resource for research on the immune response to SARS-CoV-2. Nearly every sample came with metadata listing a de-identified subject ID, COVID-19 status, age in years and sex. Paper-wide results and their limitations: How much clinical and demographic metadata was included differed by source and by participant, and the metadata was provided uncurated.

Including cysteine and phenylalanine, the CDR3 has 12 amino acids. The CDR3 DNA has 36 bases and is translated from base 1. V is cut by 5 bases and J by 6 bases, and the space between the germline ends is 10 bases. CDR1 and CDR2 are read off the germline V gene as SNHLY and FYNNEI. In Seattle, one collaborating source enrolled patients while the infection was active and tracked those patients longitudinally over the course of disease. The collaborating institutions used their own protocols to collect whole blood in K2EDTA tubes. For TCRbeta analysis, collaborator samples were shipped as frozen whole blood, as isolated PBMCs, or as DNA extracted from either sample type. Remarks on this clone: Its antigen remains undetermined. No per-base quality is available; no much larger clone lies one base away.

The immunoSEQ Assay, a bias-controlled multiplex PCR, was used to amplify TCRbeta CDR3 regions from genomic DNA. The authors' pipeline ran thus. Within the assay, amplification of reference gene primers was used to estimate how many nucleated cells each sample contained. To quantify the absolute abundance of each unique TCRbeta CDR3 rearrangement, sequence reads were collapsed and filtered. Productive Simpson clonality was computed per sample as the square root of Simpson's diversity index over productive rearrangements. This immuneACCESS table, as held by TCRdb, lists in-frame sequences with V and J called but not all clones. Of the missing ones, under half trace to an unresolved V gene in checked studies; the others have no known cause. The DNA gave D and trimming, while V, J and clone size come from that table. The sample contains approximately 75,000 clones, approximately 86% of them found a single time. The ten largest clonotypes hold 6% to 6.5% of the sample.

The chain couples TRBV2 to TRBJ1-1, with the identity of the D gene unclear. Sequenced: peripheral blood. The receptor was derived from a man aged 80 or over with COVID-19, enrolled during active disease. The DNA is TGTGCCAGCAGTTCCGGGGTAGCTGAAGCTTTCTTT. Its coded protein is CASSSGVAEAFF.